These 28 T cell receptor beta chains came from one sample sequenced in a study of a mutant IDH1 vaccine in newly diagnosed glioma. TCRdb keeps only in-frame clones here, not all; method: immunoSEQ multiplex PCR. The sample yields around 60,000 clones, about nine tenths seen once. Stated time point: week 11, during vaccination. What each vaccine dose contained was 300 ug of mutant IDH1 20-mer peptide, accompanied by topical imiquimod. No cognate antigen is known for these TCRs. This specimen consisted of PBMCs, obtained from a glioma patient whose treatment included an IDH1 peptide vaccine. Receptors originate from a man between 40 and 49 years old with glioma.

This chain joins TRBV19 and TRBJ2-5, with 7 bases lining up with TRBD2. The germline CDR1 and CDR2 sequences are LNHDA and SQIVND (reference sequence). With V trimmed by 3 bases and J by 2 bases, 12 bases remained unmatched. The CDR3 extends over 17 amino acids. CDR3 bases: TGTGCCAGTAGTATGTGGGGGGGAAGAGCGTCGCAAGAGACCCAGTACTTC. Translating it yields CASSMWGGRASQETQYF.

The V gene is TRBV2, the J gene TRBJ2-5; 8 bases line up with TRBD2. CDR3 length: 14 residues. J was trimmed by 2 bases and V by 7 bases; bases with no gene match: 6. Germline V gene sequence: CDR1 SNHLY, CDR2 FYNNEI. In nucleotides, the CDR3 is TGTGCCAGCATAGGGACGGGGGGGCAAGAGACCCAGTACTTC. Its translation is CASIGTGGQETQYF.

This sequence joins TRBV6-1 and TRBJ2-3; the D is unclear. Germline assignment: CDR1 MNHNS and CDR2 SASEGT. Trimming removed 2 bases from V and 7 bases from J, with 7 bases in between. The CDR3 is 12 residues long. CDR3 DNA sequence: TGTGCCAGCAGTGAATCAACATATACGCAGTATTTT. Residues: CASSESTYTQYF.

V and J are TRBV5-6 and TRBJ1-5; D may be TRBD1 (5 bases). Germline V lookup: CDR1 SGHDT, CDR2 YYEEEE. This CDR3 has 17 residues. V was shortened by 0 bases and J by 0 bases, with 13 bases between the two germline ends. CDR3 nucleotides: TGTGCCAGCAGCTTGGCTTCGGCAGGGCCTAGCAATCAGCCCCAGCATTTT. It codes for CASSLASAGPSNQPQHF.

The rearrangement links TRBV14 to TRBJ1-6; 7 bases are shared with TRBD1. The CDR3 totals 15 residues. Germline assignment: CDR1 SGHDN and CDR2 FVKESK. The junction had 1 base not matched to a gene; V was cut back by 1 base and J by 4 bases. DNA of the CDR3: TGTGCCAGCAGCCAAGCCAGGGGGTATAATTCACCCCTCCACTTT. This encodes CASSQARGYNSPLHF.

The CDR3 DNA reads TGTGCCAGCAGCTTAGATCCGGGGATCTACAATGAGCAGTTCTTC. This encodes CASSLDPGIYNEQFF. The chain recombines TRBV7-2 with TRBJ2-1; the D gene is possibly TRBD2 (5 bases). CDR3 length: 15 amino acids. With 1 base removed from V and 3 bases from J, the gap between germline ends came to 10 bases. Germline V gene sequence: CDR1 SGHTA, CDR2 FQGNSA. Filled out from reference TRBV7-2 and TRBJ2-1, the complete variable domain reads GAGVSQSPSNKVTEKGKDVELRCDPISGHTALYWYRQSLGQGLEFLIYFQGNSAPDKSGLPSDRFSAERTGGSVSTLTIQRTQQEDSAVYLCASSLDPGIYNEQFFGPGTRLTVL.

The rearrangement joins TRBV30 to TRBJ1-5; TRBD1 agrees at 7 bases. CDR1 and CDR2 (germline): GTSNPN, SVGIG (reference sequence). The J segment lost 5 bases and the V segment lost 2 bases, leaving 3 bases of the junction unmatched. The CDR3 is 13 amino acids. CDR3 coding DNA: TGTGCCTGGAGTAGGGACAGCTATCAGCCCCAGCATTTT. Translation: CAWSRDSYQPQHF.

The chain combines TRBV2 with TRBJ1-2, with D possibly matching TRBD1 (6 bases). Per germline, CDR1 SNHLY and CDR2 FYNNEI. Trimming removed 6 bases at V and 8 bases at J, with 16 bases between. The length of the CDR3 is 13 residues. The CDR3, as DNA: TGTGCCAGCAGCCTAGACAGGCAAGGAGGCTACACCTTC. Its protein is CASSLDRQGGYTF.

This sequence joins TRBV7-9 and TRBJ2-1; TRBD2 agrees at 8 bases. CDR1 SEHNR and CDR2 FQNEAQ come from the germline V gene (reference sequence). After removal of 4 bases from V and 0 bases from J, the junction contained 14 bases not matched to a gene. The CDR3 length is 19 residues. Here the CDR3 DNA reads TGTGCCAGCAGCTCCGGACTAGCTCAAATCACGGGCTCCTACAATGAGCAGTTCTTC. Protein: CASSSGLAQITGSYNEQFF.

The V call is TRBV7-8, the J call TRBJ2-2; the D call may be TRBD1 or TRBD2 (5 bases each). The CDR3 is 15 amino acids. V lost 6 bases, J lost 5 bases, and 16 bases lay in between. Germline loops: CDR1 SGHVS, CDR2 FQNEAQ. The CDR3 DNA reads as TGTGCCAGCAGATTTCGGGTCGAGGGGACCGGGGAGCTGTTTTTT. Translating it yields CASRFRVEGTGELFF.

CDR3 bases: TGTGCCTGGAGTTCAGGGGCGAGTACTGAAGCTTTCTTT. It codes for CAWSSGASTEAFF. The rearrangement uses TRBV30 and TRBJ1-1; a possible D gene is TRBD1 (6 bases). Germline V gives CDR1 GTSNPN, CDR2 SVGIG (reference sequence). V was trimmed by 2 bases and J by 5 bases, leaving 12 bases between them. The CDR3 runs to 13 residues.

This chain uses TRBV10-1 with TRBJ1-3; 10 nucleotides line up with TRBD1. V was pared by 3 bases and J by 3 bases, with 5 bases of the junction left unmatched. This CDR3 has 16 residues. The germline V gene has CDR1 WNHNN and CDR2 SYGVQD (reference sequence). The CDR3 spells CASSDPGQGNGNTIYF. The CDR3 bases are TGCGCCAGCAGTGATCCGGGACAGGGGAATGGAAACACCATATATTTT.

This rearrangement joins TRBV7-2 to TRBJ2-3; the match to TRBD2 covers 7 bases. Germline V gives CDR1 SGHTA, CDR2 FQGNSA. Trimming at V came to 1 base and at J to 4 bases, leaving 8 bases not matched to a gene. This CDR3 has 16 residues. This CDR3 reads CASSLEAAAGADTQYF. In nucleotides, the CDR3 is TGTGCCAGCAGCTTAGAAGCGGCGGCGGGAGCAGATACGCAGTATTTT.

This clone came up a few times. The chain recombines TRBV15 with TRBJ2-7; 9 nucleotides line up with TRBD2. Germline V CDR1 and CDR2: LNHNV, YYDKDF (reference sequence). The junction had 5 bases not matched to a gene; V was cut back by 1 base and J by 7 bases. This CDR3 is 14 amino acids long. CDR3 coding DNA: TGTGCCACCAGCAGAGGGCTAGCGGGACGGGAGCAGTACTTC. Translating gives CATSRGLAGREQYF.

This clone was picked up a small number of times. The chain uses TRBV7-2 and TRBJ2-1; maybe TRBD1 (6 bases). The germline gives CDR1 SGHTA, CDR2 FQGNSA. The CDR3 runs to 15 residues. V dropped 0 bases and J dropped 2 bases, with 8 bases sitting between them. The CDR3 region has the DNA TGTGCCAGCAGCTTAGCCGGGGACACCTACAATGAGCAGTTCTTC. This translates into CASSLAGDTYNEQFF. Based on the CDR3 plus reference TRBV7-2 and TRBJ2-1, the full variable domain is GAGVSQSPSNKVTEKGKDVELRCDPISGHTALYWYRQSLGQGLEFLIYFQGNSAPDKSGLPSDRFSAERTGGSVSTLTIQRTQQEDSAVYLCASSLAGDTYNEQFFGPGTRLTVL.

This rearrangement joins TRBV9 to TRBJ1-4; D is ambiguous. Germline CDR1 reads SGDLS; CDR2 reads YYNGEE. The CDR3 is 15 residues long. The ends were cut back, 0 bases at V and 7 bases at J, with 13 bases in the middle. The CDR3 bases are TGTGCCAGCAGCGTAGCGGAGGCCTTTTCTGAAAAACTGTTTTTT. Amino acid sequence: CASSVAEAFSEKLFF.

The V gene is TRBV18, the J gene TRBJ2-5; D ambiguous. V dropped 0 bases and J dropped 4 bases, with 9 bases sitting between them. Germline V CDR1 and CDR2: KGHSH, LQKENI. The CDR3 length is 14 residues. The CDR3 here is CASSPPSGGETQYF. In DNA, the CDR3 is TGTGCCAGCTCACCACCGTCGGGTGGAGAGACCCAGTACTTC.

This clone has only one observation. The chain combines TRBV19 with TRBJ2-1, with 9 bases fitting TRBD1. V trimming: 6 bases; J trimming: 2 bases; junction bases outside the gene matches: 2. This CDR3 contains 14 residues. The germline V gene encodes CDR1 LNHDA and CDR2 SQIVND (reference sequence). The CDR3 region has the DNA TGTGCCAGTAGGAGGACAGGGGCCTACAATGAGCAGTTCTTC. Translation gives CASRRTGAYNEQFF.

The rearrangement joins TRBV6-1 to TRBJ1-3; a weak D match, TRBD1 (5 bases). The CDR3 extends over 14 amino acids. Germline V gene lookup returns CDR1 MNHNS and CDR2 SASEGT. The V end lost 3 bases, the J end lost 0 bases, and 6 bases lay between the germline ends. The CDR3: CASSEGDSGNTIYF. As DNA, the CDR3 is TGTGCCAGCAGTGAGGGGGACTCTGGAAACACCATATATTTT.

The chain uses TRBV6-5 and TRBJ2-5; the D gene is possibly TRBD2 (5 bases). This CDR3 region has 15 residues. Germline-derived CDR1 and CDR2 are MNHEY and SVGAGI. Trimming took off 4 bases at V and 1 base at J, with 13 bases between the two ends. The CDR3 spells CASSSQLVGQETQYF. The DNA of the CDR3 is TGTGCCAGCAGTTCCCAACTAGTAGGCCAAGAGACCCAGTACTTC.

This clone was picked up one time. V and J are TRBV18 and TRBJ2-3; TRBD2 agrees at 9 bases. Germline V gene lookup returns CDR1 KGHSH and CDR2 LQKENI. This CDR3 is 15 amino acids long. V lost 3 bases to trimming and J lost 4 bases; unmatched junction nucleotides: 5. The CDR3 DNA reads TGTGCCAGCTCACCTTCTAGCGGGGTCGCAGATACGCAGTATTTT. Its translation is CASSPSSGVADTQYF.

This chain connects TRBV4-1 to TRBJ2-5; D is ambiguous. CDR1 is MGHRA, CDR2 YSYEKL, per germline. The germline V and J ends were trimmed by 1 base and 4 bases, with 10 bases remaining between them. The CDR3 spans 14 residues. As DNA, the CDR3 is TGCGCCAGCAGCCAAGCCCAATCCCCAGAGACCCAGTACTTC. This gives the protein CASSQAQSPETQYF.

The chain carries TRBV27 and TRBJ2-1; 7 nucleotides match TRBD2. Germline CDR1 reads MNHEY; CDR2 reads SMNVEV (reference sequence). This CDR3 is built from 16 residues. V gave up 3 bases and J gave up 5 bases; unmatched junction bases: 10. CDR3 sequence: CASSFKAGRGDNEQFF. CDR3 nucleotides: TGTGCCAGCAGTTTTAAGGCGGGACGGGGGGACAATGAGCAGTTCTTC.

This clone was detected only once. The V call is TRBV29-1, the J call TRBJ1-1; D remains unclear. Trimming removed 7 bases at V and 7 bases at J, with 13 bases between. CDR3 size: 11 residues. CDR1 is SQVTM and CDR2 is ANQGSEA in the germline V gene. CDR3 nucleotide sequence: TGCAGCGCCTCTCTTGGGGATGAAGCTTTCTTT. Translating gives CSASLGDEAFF.

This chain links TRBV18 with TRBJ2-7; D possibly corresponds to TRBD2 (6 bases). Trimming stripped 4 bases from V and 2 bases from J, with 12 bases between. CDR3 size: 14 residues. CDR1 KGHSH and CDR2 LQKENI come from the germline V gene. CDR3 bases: TGTGCCAGCTCACTTACGGGGGATCCCTACGAGCAGTACGTC. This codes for CASSLTGDPYEQYV.

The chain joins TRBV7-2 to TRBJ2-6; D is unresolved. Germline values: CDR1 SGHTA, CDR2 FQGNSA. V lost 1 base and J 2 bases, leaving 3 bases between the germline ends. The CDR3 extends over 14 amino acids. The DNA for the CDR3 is TGTGCCAGCAGCTTAGGACCTGGGGCCAACGTCCTGACTTTC. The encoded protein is CASSLGPGANVLTF.

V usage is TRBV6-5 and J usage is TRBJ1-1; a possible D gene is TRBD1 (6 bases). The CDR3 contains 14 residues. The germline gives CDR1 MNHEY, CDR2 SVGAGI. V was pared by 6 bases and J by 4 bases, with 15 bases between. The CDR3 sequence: CASRGTWGTTEAFF. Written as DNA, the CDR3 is TGTGCCAGCAGGGGGACATGGGGGACCACTGAAGCTTTCTTT.

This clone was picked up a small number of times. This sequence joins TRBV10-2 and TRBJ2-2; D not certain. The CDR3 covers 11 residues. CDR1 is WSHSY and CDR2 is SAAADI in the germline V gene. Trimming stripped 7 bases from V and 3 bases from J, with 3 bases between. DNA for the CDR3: TGCGCCAGCACGCACACCGGGGAGCTGTTTTTT. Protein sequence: CASTHTGELFF.